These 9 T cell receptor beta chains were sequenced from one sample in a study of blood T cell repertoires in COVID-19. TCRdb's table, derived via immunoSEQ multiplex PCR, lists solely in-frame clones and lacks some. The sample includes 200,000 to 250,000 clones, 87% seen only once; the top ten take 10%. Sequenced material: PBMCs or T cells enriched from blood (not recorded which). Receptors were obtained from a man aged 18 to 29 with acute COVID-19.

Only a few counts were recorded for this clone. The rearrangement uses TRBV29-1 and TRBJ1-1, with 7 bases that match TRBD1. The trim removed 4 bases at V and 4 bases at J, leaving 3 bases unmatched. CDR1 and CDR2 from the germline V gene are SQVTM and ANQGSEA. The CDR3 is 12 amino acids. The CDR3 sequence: CSVVWDSTEAFF. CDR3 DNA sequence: TGCAGCGTTGTTTGGGACAGCACTGAAGCTTTCTTT.

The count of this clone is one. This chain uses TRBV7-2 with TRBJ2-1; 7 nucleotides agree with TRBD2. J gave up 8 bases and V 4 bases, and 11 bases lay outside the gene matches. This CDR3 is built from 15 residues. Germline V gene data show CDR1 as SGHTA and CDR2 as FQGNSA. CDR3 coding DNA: TGTGCCAGCAGCTCCGGGACTATGAGGGGCGATGAGCAGTTCTTC. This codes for CASSSGTMRGDEQFF.

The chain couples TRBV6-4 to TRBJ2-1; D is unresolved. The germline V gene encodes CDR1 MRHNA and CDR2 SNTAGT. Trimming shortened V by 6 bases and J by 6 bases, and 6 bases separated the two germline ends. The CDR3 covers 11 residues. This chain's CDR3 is CASRRPNEQFF. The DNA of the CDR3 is TGTGCCAGCAGGCGGCCCAATGAGCAGTTCTTC.

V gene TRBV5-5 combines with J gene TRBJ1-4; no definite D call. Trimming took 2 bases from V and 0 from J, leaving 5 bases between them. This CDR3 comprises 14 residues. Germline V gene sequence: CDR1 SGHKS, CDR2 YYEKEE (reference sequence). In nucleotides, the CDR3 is TGTGCCAGCAGCTTTACGGCAACTAATGAAAAACTGTTTTTT. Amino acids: CASSFTATNEKLFF.

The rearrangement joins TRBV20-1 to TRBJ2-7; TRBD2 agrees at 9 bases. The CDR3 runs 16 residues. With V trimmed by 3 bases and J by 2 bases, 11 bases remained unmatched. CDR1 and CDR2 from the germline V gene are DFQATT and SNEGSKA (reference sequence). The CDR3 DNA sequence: TGCAGTGCTAGTTCCGAAAGACTAGCGGCAACCTACGAGCAGTACTTC. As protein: CSASSERLAATYEQYF.

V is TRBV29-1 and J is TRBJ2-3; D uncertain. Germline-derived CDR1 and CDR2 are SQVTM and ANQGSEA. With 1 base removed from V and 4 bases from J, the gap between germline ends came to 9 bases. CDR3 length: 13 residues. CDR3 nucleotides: TGCAGCGTTGAAGGCCTCGGAGCAGATACGCAGTATTTT. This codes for CSVEGLGADTQYF.

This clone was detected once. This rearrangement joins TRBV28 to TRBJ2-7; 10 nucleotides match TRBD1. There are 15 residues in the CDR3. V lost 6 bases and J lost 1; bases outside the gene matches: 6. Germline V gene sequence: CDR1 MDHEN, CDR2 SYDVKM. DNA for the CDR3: TGTGCCAGCAGGGGGGACAGGGGCTTATCCTACGAGCAGTACTTC. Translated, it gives CASRGDRGLSYEQYF.

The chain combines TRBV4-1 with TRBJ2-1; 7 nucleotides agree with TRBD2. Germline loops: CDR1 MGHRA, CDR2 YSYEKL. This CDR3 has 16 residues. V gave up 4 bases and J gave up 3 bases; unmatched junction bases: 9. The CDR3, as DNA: TGCGCCAGCAGCCCGATTTCGGGGGGAGGCTACAATGAGCAGTTCTTC. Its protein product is CASSPISGGGYNEQFF.

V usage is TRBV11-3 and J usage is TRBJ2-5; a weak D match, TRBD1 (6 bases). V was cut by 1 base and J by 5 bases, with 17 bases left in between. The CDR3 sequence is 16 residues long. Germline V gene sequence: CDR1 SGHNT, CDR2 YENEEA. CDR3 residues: CASSLVGQGPSETQYF. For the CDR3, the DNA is TGTGCCAGCAGCTTAGTTGGGCAGGGGCCTTCGGAGACCCAGTACTTC.